The 20 T cell receptor beta chains presented below share a single source sample, sequenced in a study of cytomegalovirus exposure and HLA in healthy donors. PCR involved 60 Vbeta and 13 Jbeta primers. The table came from immunoSEQ multiplex PCR; TCRdb's copy has only in-frame clones and leaves some out. In the table there are around 150,000 clones, about 79% of which are singletons. The material sequenced was PBMCs. These receptors were collected from a male donor in good health and CMV-seronegative.

The chain has TRBV27 and TRBJ1-6, with 12 nucleotides matching TRBD1. This CDR3 is built from 20 residues. Germline trimming cut 5 bases from V and 7 bases from J; bases unmatched to any gene: 18. In germline, CDR1 is MNHEY, CDR2 SMNVEV (reference sequence). CDR3 sequence: CASSTLRPGTGGSRNSPLHF. In DNA, the CDR3 is TGTGCCAGCAGTACACTCCGCCCCGGGACAGGGGGCTCTAGGAATTCACCCCTCCACTTT.

This chain links TRBV15 with TRBJ1-6; 8 bases are a match to TRBD1. The CDR3 extends over 18 amino acids. The V gene end was trimmed by 3 bases and the J gene end by 1 base; junction bases not matched to a gene: 8. Per germline, CDR1 LNHNV and CDR2 YYDKDF (reference sequence). For the CDR3, the DNA is TGTGCCACCAGCAGGACAGGGGCAGGGGCTTCCTATAATTCACCCCTCCACTTT. This encodes CATSRTGAGASYNSPLHF.

The chain employs TRBV7-2 and TRBJ2-1; 8 nucleotides line up with TRBD2. The CDR3 length is 16 residues. CDR1 is SGHTA, CDR2 FQGNSA, per germline. V was clipped by 3 bases and J by 6 bases; unmatched bases: 10. As DNA, the CDR3 is TGTGCCAGCAGCTTTTCAAGCCTAGCGGGCCTCAATGAGCAGTTCTTC. This encodes CASSFSSLAGLNEQFF. Drawing the rest from reference TRBV7-2 and TRBJ2-1, the complete variable domain is GAGVSQSPSNKVTEKGKDVELRCDPISGHTALYWYRQSLGQGLEFLIYFQGNSAPDKSGLPSDRFSAERTGGSVSTLTIQRTQQEDSAVYLCASSFSSLAGLNEQFFGPGTRLTVL.

This chain links TRBV10-3 with TRBJ1-2, with TRBD1 matching over 7 bases. Unmatched junction bases numbered 8, after V lost 8 bases and J lost 8 bases. The germline CDR1 and CDR2 sequences are ENHRY and SYGVKD. There are 12 residues in the CDR3. The CDR3 loop reads CAILKTGLGYTF. The CDR3 DNA is TGTGCCATCCTGAAGACAGGGCTGGGCTACACCTTC.

This sequence joins TRBV25-1 and TRBJ2-4; D may be TRBD1 (6 bases). Trimming left V 0 bases short and J 1 base short, with 13 bases between. Germline V gene lookup returns CDR1 MGHDK and CDR2 SYGVNS. The CDR3 is 17 residues long. The CDR3 DNA is TGTGCCAGCAGTGAATATTGGACTCAGGGGGCCAAAAACATTCAGTACTTC. Amino acid sequence: CASSEYWTQGAKNIQYF.

V usage is TRBV6-4 and J usage is TRBJ2-3; 8 bases agree with TRBD2. This CDR3 region has 16 residues. Losses at the gene ends were 2 bases for V and 5 bases for J; bases not matched to a gene: 9. Germline CDR1 MRHNA, CDR2 SNTAGT. CDR3 sequence (DNA): TGTGCCAGCAGTGACGTTTCGGGGGGGCCAATAGATACGCAGTATTTT. Translating gives CASSDVSGGPIDTQYF.

The chain carries TRBV6-5 and TRBJ1-5; D is uncertain. The CDR3 has 13 residues. CDR1 and CDR2 from the germline V gene are MNHEY and SVGAGI. V was cut by 2 bases and J by 2 bases, with 4 bases left in between. This CDR3 is CASSYSRNQPQHF. The CDR3 bases are TGTGCCAGCAGTTACAGCCGCAATCAGCCCCAGCATTTT.

The chain employs TRBV9 and TRBJ2-2, with D perhaps TRBD1 (5 bases). This CDR3 has 13 residues. V was clipped by 3 bases and J by 6 bases, with 9 bases between them. Germline loops: CDR1 SGDLS, CDR2 YYNGEE. Here the CDR3 reads CASSGGAAGELFF. CDR3 sequence (DNA): TGTGCCAGCAGCGGGGGCGCGGCCGGGGAGCTGTTTTTT.

The J gene is TRBJ2-7, the V gene TRBV7-3; no firm D call. The V gene's germline CDR1 is SGHTA and CDR2 FQGTGA. The CDR3 consists of 15 residues. Deletions cut 4 bases from V and 1 base from J, with 14 bases between. Here the CDR3 DNA reads TGTGCCAGCAGCTCTAAAGGTGGAGCTTCCTACGAGCAGTACTTC. Translating it yields CASSSKGGASYEQYF.

This clone was picked up one time. The CDR3 region is CASSLSAGGANEQFF. Written as DNA, the CDR3 is TGTGCCAGCAGCTTATCGGCGGGAGGGGCCAATGAGCAGTTCTTC. V gene TRBV7-2 combines with J gene TRBJ2-1; 9 nucleotides align to TRBD2. V lost 2 bases to trimming and J lost 6 bases; unmatched junction nucleotides: 5. Germline lookup yields CDR1 SGHTA and CDR2 FQGNSA. This CDR3 is built from 15 residues.

V is TRBV7-2 and J is TRBJ2-3, with 10 bases aligning to TRBD2. The ends lost 4 bases at V and 2 bases at J; junction bases unmatched: 3. Germline V gives CDR1 SGHTA, CDR2 FQGNSA. This CDR3 has 15 amino acids. The CDR3 protein is CASSSLAGITDTQYF. CDR3 DNA: TGTGCCAGCAGCTCACTAGCGGGGATCACAGATACGCAGTATTTT.

This clone was detected only a few times. The rearrangement uses TRBV15 and TRBJ2-2, with 10 positions matching TRBD2. The V gene end was trimmed by 5 bases and the J gene end by 7 bases; junction bases not matched to a gene: 4. There are 14 residues in the CDR3. From germline, CDR1 is LNHNV and CDR2 YYDKDF (reference sequence). CDR3 residues: CATSARLAGGELFF. In DNA form, the CDR3 reads TGTGCCACCAGCGCCCGACTAGCGGGCGGGGAGCTGTTTTTT.

The J gene is TRBJ2-7, the V gene TRBV18, with 11 positions matching TRBD1. The CDR3 is 16 residues long. CDR1 and CDR2 from the germline V gene are KGHSH and LQKENI. Trimming took 9 bases from V and 3 from J; bases not matched to a gene: 13. CDR3 DNA: TGTGCCAGTACGCCCTACGCGGGACAGGGGGACTACGAGCAGTACTTC. As protein: CASTPYAGQGDYEQYF.

Of note for this clone: Mismatch with germline at one junction end may stem from a read error. The chain links TRBV9 to TRBJ2-3; 11 bases line up with TRBD2. Germline CDR1 is SGDLS and CDR2 is YYNGEE. There are 15 residues in the CDR3. The chain's CDR3 is CSSSARLAGTDTQYF. In DNA form, the CDR3 reads TGTTCCAGCAGCGCAAGACTAGCGGGGACAGATACGCAGTATTTT.

This chain uses TRBV7-2 with TRBJ2-5, with 12 bases matching TRBD2. This CDR3 comprises 18 residues. The germline CDR1 and CDR2 sequences are SGHTA and FQGNSA. The junction had 15 bases not matched to a gene; V was cut back by 5 bases and J by 5 bases. Here the CDR3 reads CASSPASGGGLGRETQYF. For the CDR3, the DNA is TGTGCCAGCAGCCCGGCTAGCGGGGGGGGCCTAGGTCGGGAGACCCAGTACTTC.

This rearrangement joins TRBV11-1 to TRBJ1-1; no firm D call. Germline loops: CDR1 SGHAT, CDR2 FQDESV (reference sequence). V shed 3 bases and J shed 1 base, with 12 bases lying between them. The CDR3 is 15 residues long. The CDR3 DNA follows: TGTGCCAGCAGCTTGGAGTTTACCGGGAACACTGAAGCTTTCTTT. Translated: CASSLEFTGNTEAFF.

This chain links TRBV13 with TRBJ1-1; D may be TRBD1 (6 bases). The CDR3 spans 16 residues. Germline-derived CDR1 and CDR2 are PRHDT and FYEKMQ (reference sequence). V was cut by 5 bases and J by 4 bases, with 20 bases left in between. CDR3 DNA: TGTGCCAGCAGCCACGGCAGGGTGGGGGCCGGCACTGAAGCTTTCTTT. Translating gives CASSHGRVGAGTEAFF.

V usage is TRBV10-3 and J usage is TRBJ2-6; a weak D match, TRBD1 (6 bases). Germline V CDR1 and CDR2: ENHRY, SYGVKD. The CDR3 consists of 14 residues. V was trimmed by 8 bases and J by 1 base, leaving 9 bases between them. CDR3 residues: CAIRTGSGANVLTF. Here the CDR3 DNA reads TGTGCCATCCGTACAGGGTCTGGGGCCAACGTCCTGACTTTC.

The chain uses TRBV19 and TRBJ1-5, with D possibly being TRBD1 (5 bases). V was trimmed by 6 bases and J by 0 bases, leaving 12 bases between them. The CDR3 runs 15 residues. Germline loops: CDR1 LNHDA, CDR2 SQIVND (reference sequence). CDR3 sequence (DNA): TGTGCCAGTAGCCCGACAGAGCATAGCAATCAGCCCCAGCATTTT. It encodes CASSPTEHSNQPQHF.

CDR3 nucleotide sequence: TGTGCCAGCAGGAAGGGGACAGGAGACACTGAAGCTTTCTTT. This encodes CASRKGTGDTEAFF. V usage is TRBV9 and J usage is TRBJ1-1; 8 bases map to TRBD1. With 5 bases clipped from V and 3 bases from J, the junction kept 6 bases outside the gene matches. Germline V CDR1 and CDR2: SGDLS, YYNGEE. The CDR3 has 14 residues.